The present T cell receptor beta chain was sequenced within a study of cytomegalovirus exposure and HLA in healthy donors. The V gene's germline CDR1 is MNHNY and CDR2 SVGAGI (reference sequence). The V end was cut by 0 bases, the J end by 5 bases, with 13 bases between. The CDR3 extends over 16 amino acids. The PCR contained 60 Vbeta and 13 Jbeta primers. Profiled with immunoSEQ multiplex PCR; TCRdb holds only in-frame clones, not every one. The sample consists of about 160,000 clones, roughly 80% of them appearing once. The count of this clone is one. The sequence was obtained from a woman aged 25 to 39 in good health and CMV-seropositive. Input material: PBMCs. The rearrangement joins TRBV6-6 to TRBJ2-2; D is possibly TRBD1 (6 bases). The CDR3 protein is CASSYSPGTLTGELFF. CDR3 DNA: TGTGCCAGCAGTTACTCCCCGGGGACACTTACCGGGGAGCTGTTTTTT.